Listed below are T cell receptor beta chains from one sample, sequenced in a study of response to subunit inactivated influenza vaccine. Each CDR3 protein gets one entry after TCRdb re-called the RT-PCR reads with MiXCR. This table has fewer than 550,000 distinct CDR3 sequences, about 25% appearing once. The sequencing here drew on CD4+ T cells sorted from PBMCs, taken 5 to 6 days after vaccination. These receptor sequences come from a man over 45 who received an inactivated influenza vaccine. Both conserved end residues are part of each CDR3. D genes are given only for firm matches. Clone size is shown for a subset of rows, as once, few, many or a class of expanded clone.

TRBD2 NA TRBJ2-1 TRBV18 TGTGCCAGCTCACGCCTAGCGGGGGGGCCCATTGAGCAGTTCTTC CASSRLAGGPIEQFF
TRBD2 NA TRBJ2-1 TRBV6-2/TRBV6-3 TGTGCCAGCACCAATGGGGGACTAGCAGCCTACAATGAGCAGTTCTTC CASTNGGLAAYNEQFF
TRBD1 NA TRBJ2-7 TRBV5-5 TGTGCCAGCAGCTTACGACAGGGGCAGCAGTACTTC CASSLRQGQQYF
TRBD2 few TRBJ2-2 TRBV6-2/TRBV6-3 TGTGCCAGCAGTTATGACTCCGGGACTAGCGGTTTCACCGGGGAGCTGTTTTTT CASSYDSGTSGFTGELFF
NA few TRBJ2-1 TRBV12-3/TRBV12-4 TGTGCCAGCAGTTTACTCCTACTTCGCAATGAGCAGTTCTTC CASSLLLLRNEQFF
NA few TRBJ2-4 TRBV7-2 TGTGCCAGCAGCCCGCCCATGGGGGGGGCCGACTTAAACATTCAGTACTTC CASSPPMGGADLNIQYF
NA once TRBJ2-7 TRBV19 TGTGCCAGTAGGTCTGCGTCAGAGAGCTCCTACGAGCAGTACTTC CASRSASESSYEQYF
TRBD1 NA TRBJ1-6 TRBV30 TGTGCCTGGAGTTTGACAGGGGAAAATTCACCCCTCCACTTT CAWSLTGENSPLHF
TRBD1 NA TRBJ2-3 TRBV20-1 TGCAGTGCTAAGAGATGGGACAGGCGGTCAGATACGCAGTATTTT CSAKRWDRRSDTQYF
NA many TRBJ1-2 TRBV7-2 TGTGCCAGCAGCTTGAGGGCAGTTAACTATGGCTACACCTTC CASSLRAVNYGYTF
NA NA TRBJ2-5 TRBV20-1 TGCAGTGCTATTCACCAAGAGACCCAGTACTTC CSAIHQETQYF
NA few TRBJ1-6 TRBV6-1 TGTGCCAGCAGTCCCCCGGGGGGCTATAATTCACCCCTCCACTTT CASSPPGGYNSPLHF
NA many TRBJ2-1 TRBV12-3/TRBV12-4 TGTGCCAGCAGCTTAGGGTCCGGGGGTTACAATGAGCAGTTCTTC CASSLGSGGYNEQFF
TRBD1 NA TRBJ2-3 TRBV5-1 TGCGCCAGCAGCTCCGGGACAGGGAGAACAGATACGCAGTATTTT CASSSGTGRTDTQYF
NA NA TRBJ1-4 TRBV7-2 TGTGCCAGCAGCTTACTAAGACGAGAAAAACTGTTTTTT CASSLLRREKLFF
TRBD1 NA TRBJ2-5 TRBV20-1 TGCAGTGCTAGAGAAGTAGGGGGCTACGAGACCCAGTACTTC CSAREVGGYETQYF
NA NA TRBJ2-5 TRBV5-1 TGCGCCAGCAGCCCTCTGGGAGCGGGAGAGACCCAGTACTTC CASSPLGAGETQYF
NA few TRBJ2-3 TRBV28 TGTGCCAGCAGCCGACCGTCGGGACGAGGCACAGATACGCAGTATTTT CASSRPSGRGTDTQYF
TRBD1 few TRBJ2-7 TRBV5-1 TGCGCCAGCAGCTTCTCACCGGGACAGGGGGCGGGCGAGCAGTACTTC CASSFSPGQGAGEQYF
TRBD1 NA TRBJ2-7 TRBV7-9 TGTGCCAGCAACCACTTGGGACAGGGGACCAACGAGCAGTACTTC CASNHLGQGTNEQYF
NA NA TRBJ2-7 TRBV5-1 TGCGCCAATCGAGTTTCGAGGGCGGGCCCCTACGAGCAGTACTTC CANRVSRAGPYEQYF
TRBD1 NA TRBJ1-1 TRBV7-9 TGTGCCAGCAGCCTTGGCCAGGGGGCGAGGACTGAAGCTTTCTTT CASSLGQGARTEAFF
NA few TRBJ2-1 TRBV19 TGTGCCAGTAGTCAAACAGAATTCTCCTACAATGAGCAGTTCTTC CASSQTEFSYNEQFF
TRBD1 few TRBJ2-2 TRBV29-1 TGCAGCGTTAACACAGGGGGCAGTCCCGGGGAGCTGTTTTTT CSVNTGGSPGELFF
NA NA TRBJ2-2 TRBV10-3 TGTGCCATCCGGGGGGCCACGAACACCGGGGAGCTGTTTTTT CAIRGATNTGELFF
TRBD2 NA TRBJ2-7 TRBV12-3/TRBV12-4 TGTGCCAGCAGCACACCGGGACTAGAGTACGAGCAGTACTTC CASSTPGLEYEQYF
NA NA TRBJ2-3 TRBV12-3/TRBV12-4 TGTGCCAGCAGTCAGACTACTCACTTAACAGATACGCAGTATTTT CASSQTTHLTDTQYF